This is a list of T cell receptor beta chains from one sample in a study of cytomegalovirus exposure and HLA in healthy donors. Profiled with immunoSEQ multiplex PCR; TCRdb holds only in-frame clones, not every one. The table records 95,000 to 150,000 clones, around 78% of them present only once. The sequenced sample consisted of PBMCs. These receptors all stem from a man in his late teens or twenties in good health and CMV-seropositive. Both conserved end residues are part of each CDR3. The D gene is left open where the match is weak. Some rows have no size entry. The others give once, few or many, or a class for an expanded clone.

j_call | clone_size | v_call | d_call | cdr3_aa | cdr3_nt
TRBJ1-5 | few | TRBV2 | - | CASRGGLANQPQHF | TGTGCCAGCAGGGGGGGACTAGCGAATCAGCCCCAGCATTTT
TRBJ2-7 | - | TRBV19 | - | CASSTRVSDSGDEQYF | TGTGCCAGTAGTACCCGAGTAAGTGACTCGGGGGACGAGCAGTACTTC
TRBJ1-1 | - | TRBV13 | - | CASSLRQVNTEAFF | TGTGCCAGCAGCTTAAGACAGGTGAACACTGAAGCTTTCTTT
TRBJ2-7 | - | TRBV2 | - | CASSEASGSSYEQYF | TGTGCCAGCAGTGAAGCGAGCGGAAGCTCCTACGAGCAGTACTTC
TRBJ1-3 | - | TRBV29-1 | - | CSVGHLSGNTIYF | TGCAGCGTTGGACATCTCTCTGGAAACACCATATATTTT
TRBJ2-1 | - | TRBV5-1 | TRBD1 | CASSLAPGTGRDEQFF | TGCGCCAGCAGCTTGGCCCCCGGGACAGGGAGGGATGAGCAGTTCTTC
TRBJ1-2 | - | TRBV30 | - | CAWSPQGEGYTF | TGTGCCTGGAGTCCCCAGGGTGAGGGCTACACCTTC
TRBJ2-1 | once | TRBV13 | TRBD2 | CASTKDGTSGGNEQFF | TGTGCCAGCACCAAAGACGGGACTAGCGGGGGCAATGAGCAGTTCTTC
TRBJ1-1 | - | TRBV29-1 | TRBD1 | CSVRGTGEAFF | TGCAGCGTTAGGGGGACAGGGGAAGCTTTCTTT
TRBJ1-3 | - | TRBV29-1 | TRBD1 | CSSGQGNFGNTIYF | TGCAGCTCGGGACAGGGCAATTTTGGAAACACCATATATTTT
TRBJ1-1 | - | TRBV6-5 | TRBD1 | CASSYSSGGWNTEAFF | TGTGCCAGCAGTTACTCGTCAGGGGGCTGGAACACTGAAGCTTTCTTT
TRBJ1-1 | - | TRBV10-3 | TRBD1 | CAIMARDSNTEAFF | TGTGCCATCATGGCCCGGGACAGTAACACTGAAGCTTTCTTT
TRBJ2-7 | - | TRBV11-2 | - | CASSPSPGGSYEQYF | TGTGCCAGCAGCCCGTCACCAGGGGGGTCCTACGAGCAGTACTTC
TRBJ2-1 | - | TRBV13 | TRBD2 | CASSLGRDEQFF | TGTGCCAGCAGTCTAGGGAGGGATGAGCAGTTCTTC
TRBJ1-2 | - | TRBV5-4 | TRBD1 | CASSPGEGTGNLYGYTF | TGTGCCAGCAGCCCTGGGGAGGGGACAGGAAACCTCTATGGCTACACCTTC
TRBJ1-1 | - | TRBV13 | - | CASSFGGFNTEAFF | TGTGCCAGCAGCTTTGGGGGCTTTAACACTGAAGCTTTCTTT
TRBJ2-7 | - | TRBV27 | TRBD1 | CASKKFSGTVFSEYYEQYF | TGTGCCAGCAAAAAATTCTCCGGGACAGTTTTTTCCGAGTACTACGAGCAGTACTTC
TRBJ2-1 | - | TRBV5-1 | TRBD2 | CASSLTDTSGGSNEQFF | TGCGCCAGCAGCTTGACGGATACTAGCGGGGGGTCCAATGAGCAGTTCTTC
TRBJ1-3 | - | TRBV28 | TRBD1 | CASGTGPSGNTIYF | TGTGCCAGCGGGACAGGCCCCTCTGGAAACACCATATATTTT
TRBJ1-1 | - | TRBV7-6 | - | CASSLAPSGMNTEAFF | TGTGCCAGCAGCTTAGCGCCGAGCGGGATGAACACTGAAGCTTTCTTT
TRBJ2-7 | - | TRBV11-2 | - | CASSLVAGLYEQYF | TGTGCCAGCAGCTTAGTAGCCGGGTTATACGAGCAGTACTTC
TRBJ2-1 | - | TRBV5-6 | TRBD2 | CASSYPGGAGGNEQFF | TGTGCCAGCAGCTACCCTGGAGGAGCGGGGGGGAATGAGCAGTTCTTC
TRBJ1-4 | - | TRBV2 | - | CASSPFGGADEKLFF | TGTGCCAGCAGCCCCTTTGGGGGCGCGGATGAAAAACTGTTTTTT
TRBJ2-3 | - | TRBV5-6 | - | CASSYGTLLTDTQYF | TGTGCCAGCAGCTACGGGACACTACTCACAGATACGCAGTATTTT
TRBJ1-4 | - | TRBV10-3 | TRBD1 | CATAPTGGETNEKLFF | TGTGCCACCGCGCCAACAGGGGGCGAAACTAATGAAAAACTGTTTTTT
TRBJ2-7 | - | TRBV27 | - | CASSSQGPAYEQYF | TGTGCCAGCAGTTCACAGGGTCCCGCCTACGAGCAGTACTTC
TRBJ1-6 | - | TRBV30 | - | CAWATRTNPAGSPLHF | TGTGCCTGGGCGACTAGGACGAACCCAGCGGGTTCACCCCTCCACTTT
TRBJ2-7 | - | TRBV10-2 | - | CASSERTAYEQYF | TGCGCCAGCAGTGAGCGGACAGCCTACGAGCAGTACTTC
TRBJ1-1 | - | TRBV18 | - | CASSPREGNTEAFF | TGTGCCAGCTCACCGCGAGAGGGTAACACTGAAGCTTTCTTT
TRBJ2-1 | - | TRBV4-1 | TRBD2 | CASSQETSGRYNEQFF | TGCGCCAGCAGCCAGGAGACTAGCGGGAGATACAATGAGCAGTTCTTC
TRBJ1-2 | - | TRBV2 | - | CASSVQGGYTF | TGTGCCAGCAGTGTACAGGGTGGCTACACCTTC
TRBJ1-2 | - | TRBV28 | TRBD1 | CAGTRTGGFGYTF | TGTGCCGGAACTCGGACAGGGGGCTTTGGCTACACCTTC
TRBJ2-1 | - | TRBV18 | - | CASSLPGDNEQFF | TGTGCCAGCTCACTCCCAGGGGACAATGAGCAGTTCTTC
TRBJ2-1 | - | TRBV14 | - | CASSQTIYQFF | TGTGCCAGCAGCCAGACTATCTACCAGTTCTTC
TRBJ1-3 | - | TRBV7-6 | TRBD1 | CASSLSSREATEGGWDTIYF | TGTGCCAGCAGCTTATCTTCGCGAGAGGCGACAGAAGGGGGCTGGGACACCATATATTTT
TRBJ1-5 | - | TRBV18 | TRBD1 | CASSPPEKGAQPQHF | TGTGCCAGCTCACCACCGGAAAAGGGGGCCCAGCCCCAGCATTTT
TRBJ1-2 | few | TRBV12-5 | TRBD1 | CASGLTGGASSDGYTF | TGTGCTAGTGGTTTAACAGGGGGGGCCAGTTCGGATGGCTACACCTTC
TRBJ1-3 | - | TRBV5-1 | - | CASSLGGASSGNTIYF | TGCGCCAGCAGCTTGGGAGGTGCCAGCTCTGGAAACACCATATATTTT
TRBJ1-2 | - | TRBV14 | TRBD1 | CASSQGGGYSGYTF | TGTGCCAGCAGCCAAGGAGGGGGCTATAGCGGCTACACCTTC
TRBJ1-2 | - | TRBV27 | - | CASSSGYPYGYTF | TGTGCCAGCAGTTCAGGGTACCCCTATGGCTACACCTTC
TRBJ1-5 | - | TRBV19 | TRBD1 | CASTNYPTGEDGQPQHF | TGTGCCAGTACCAATTACCCGACAGGGGAGGATGGTCAGCCCCAGCATTTT
TRBJ2-7 | - | TRBV6-6 | - | CASTTGSYEQYF | TGTGCCAGCACCACAGGGTCCTACGAGCAGTACTTC
TRBJ2-3 | - | TRBV27 | - | CASSQTDTQYF | TGTGCCAGCAGTCAAACAGATACGCAGTATTTT
TRBJ1-1 | - | TRBV27 | TRBD1 | CASLDRGMDTEAFF | TGTGCCAGCCTTGACAGGGGAATGGACACTGAAGCTTTCTTT
TRBJ2-3 | few | TRBV11-3 | - | CASSFEGQPWDTQYF | TGTGCCAGCAGCTTCGAGGGACAACCCTGGGATACGCAGTATTTT